The 21 T cell receptor beta chains reported below all come from one sample, sequenced in a study of spatial heterogeneity in lung cancer. In TCRdb, the 5' RACE reads were re-called with MiXCR into one record per CDR3 protein. The repertoire holds under 300 distinct CDR3 sequences, with about 26% as singletons. Noted time point: sample taken at primary tumor resection. Whole-study results and caveats: For expanded intratumoral alpha and beta TCRs, counts tracked tumor mutation counts.

Antigens of these TCRs are unknown. The sample consisted of lung tumor tissue, taken at surgery. Receptors originate from a male donor with early-stage non-small cell lung cancer.

As for this clonotype: This beta chain slipped into a library made for alpha chains as a stray read, so its size is not meaningful. The CDR3 spells CASRDGTGYGNTIYF. In DNA form, the CDR3 reads TGTGCCAGCAGGGACGGGACAGGGTATGGAAACACCATATATTTT. The chain has TRBV28 and TRBJ1-3; 9 bases match TRBD1. The CDR3 loop spans 15 amino acids. After removal of 6 bases from V and 3 bases from J, the junction contained 6 bases not matched to a gene. Germline CDR1 is MDHEN and CDR2 is SYDVKM. The variable domain in full, completed from reference TRBV28 and TRBJ1-3, reads DVKVTQSSRYLVKRTGEKVFLECVQDMDHENMFWYRQDPGLGLRLIYFSYDVKMKEKGDIPEGYSVSREKKERFSLILESASTNQTSMYLCASRDGTGYGNTIYFGEGSWLTVV.

This clonotype turned up a few times. This beta chain was picked up by a library intended for alpha chains and is off target, so its count carries little meaning. V and J are TRBV6-1 and TRBJ2-7; 7 nucleotides agree with TRBD1. V lost 5 bases and J lost 4; bases outside the gene matches: 5. Per germline, CDR1 MNHNS and CDR2 SASEGT. The CDR3 sequence is 13 residues long. CDR3 amino acids: CASSRDREYEQYF. DNA of the CDR3: TGTGCCAGCAGTCGGGACAGAGAATACGAGCAGTACTTC.

About this clonotype: Because this beta chain is a stray read in a library intended to capture alpha chains, its abundance should not be given much weight. The chain carries TRBV7-3 and TRBJ2-7; 8 bases map to TRBD2. V shed 4 bases, J shed 3 bases, and the junction held 5 bases outside the gene matches. Germline CDR1 and CDR2: SGHTA and FQGTGA. The CDR3 sequence is 14 residues long. CDR3 sequence reads: CASSSIAGSYEQYF. The CDR3 DNA is TGTGCCAGCAGCTCGATAGCGGGAAGCTACGAGCAGTACTTC.

Note on this clonotype: This beta chain is an off-target read within a library intended for alpha chains, so its frequency means little. CDR3 in DNA: TGTGCCAGCAGTCCGACTGACGCCTCCGGTGAGACCCAGTACTTC. It codes for CASSPTDASGETQYF. The gene calls are TRBV6-1 and TRBJ2-5, with unresolved D. CDR1 is MNHNS and CDR2 is SASEGT in the germline V gene. The CDR3 consists of 15 residues. V lost 5 bases, J lost 5 bases, and 18 bases lay in between.

This clonotype has just a few counts. This beta chain lies outside the target of a library built for alpha chains; its clone size means little. The chain recombines TRBV19 with TRBJ2-7, with 9 bases that match TRBD1. The CDR3 runs 16 residues. V shed 5 bases, J shed 1 base, and the junction held 9 bases outside the gene matches. Germline V gene lookup returns CDR1 LNHDA and CDR2 SQIVND (reference sequence). CDR3 in DNA: TGTGCCAGTAGTGTCCCGGGACAGGGCCTTTCCTACGAGCAGTACTTC. Protein: CASSVPGQGLSYEQYF.

By sample share, this clonotype is large. Being off target in a library aimed at alpha chains, this beta chain has a size of little meaning. This chain joins TRBV7-3 and TRBJ2-3; weak D call: TRBD1 (5 bases). Trimming removed 5 bases from V and 6 bases from J, with 9 bases in between. The V gene's germline CDR1 is SGHTA and CDR2 FQGTGA. CDR3 size: 12 residues. In DNA form, the CDR3 reads TGTGCCAGCAGCCAAGGGGTGGATACGCAGTATTTT. It translates to CASSQGVDTQYF. Supplemented by reference TRBV7-3 and TRBJ2-3, the full variable domain reads GAGVSQTPSNKVTEKGKYVELRCDPISGHTALYWYRQSLGQGPEFLIYFQGTGAADDSGLPNDRFFAVRPEGSVSTLKIQRTERGDSAVYLCASSQGVDTQYFGPGTRLTVL.

Notes on this clonotype: This beta chain is a stray sequence in a library constructed for alpha chains; its clone size is not meaningful. This chain joins TRBV9 and TRBJ2-1, with 8 bases aligning to TRBD2. Germline values: CDR1 SGDLS, CDR2 YYNGEE. The CDR3 is made up of 15 amino acids. Germline trimming cut 3 bases from V and 9 bases from J; bases unmatched to any gene: 11. The CDR3 sequence: CASSARSGTSFEQFF. CDR3 coding DNA: TGTGCCAGCAGCGCACGCTCCGGGACTAGTTTTGAGCAGTTCTTC.

This clonotype was picked up a small number of times. This beta chain lies outside the target of a library built for alpha chains; its clone size means little. The chain uses TRBV14 and TRBJ2-7; no clear D gene. Per germline, CDR1 SGHDN and CDR2 FVKESK. Deletions cut 1 base from V and 3 bases from J, with 4 bases between. The CDR3 loop spans 12 amino acids. The CDR3 reads CASSQGGYEQYF. The CDR3, as DNA: TGTGCCAGCAGCCAAGGAGGCTACGAGCAGTACTTC.

Concerning this clonotype itself: Found in a library prepared for alpha chains, this beta chain is an off-target read, and its abundance has little meaning. The genes are TRBV27 and TRBJ2-3; 9 positions match TRBD2. The V gene end was trimmed by 5 bases and the J gene end by 6 bases; junction bases not matched to a gene: 6. The CDR3 runs to 14 residues. The V gene's germline CDR1 is MNHEY and CDR2 SMNVEV (reference sequence). The CDR3 nucleotides are TGTGCCAGCAGTCCCCGACTAGCGGCGGATACGCAGTATTTT. The encoded protein is CASSPRLAADTQYF.

Remarks on this clonotype: In a library made to pick up alpha chains, this beta chain is a stray read with a size that means little. This chain links TRBV28 with TRBJ2-3; D perhaps matches TRBD2 (6 bases). This CDR3 contains 17 residues. Germline CDR1 reads MDHEN; CDR2 reads SYDVKM. Trimming left V 2 bases short and J 0 bases short, with 15 bases between. Written as DNA, the CDR3 is TGTGCCAGCAGTTTAACCGTCGGAGGGCGGAGCACAGATACGCAGTATTTT. Residues: CASSLTVGGRSTDTQYF.

About this clonotype itself: Being off target in a library aimed at alpha chains, this beta chain has a size of little meaning. This chain uses TRBV4-3 with TRBJ2-5; the D is unclear. Trimming shortened V by 0 bases and J by 3 bases, and 8 bases separated the two germline ends. This CDR3 comprises 14 residues. Germline CDR1 and CDR2: LGHNA and YSLEER. The CDR3 loop reads CASSQDFGKETQYF. In nucleotides, the CDR3 is TGCGCCAGCAGCCAAGATTTCGGCAAAGAGACCCAGTACTTC.

With respect to this clonotype: This beta chain was picked up by a library intended for alpha chains and is off target, so its count carries little meaning. This chain uses TRBV27 with TRBJ1-2; D remains ambiguous. Germline assignment: CDR1 MNHEY and CDR2 SMNVEV (reference sequence). This CDR3 contains 14 residues. V was shortened by 2 bases and J by 4 bases, with 11 bases between the two germline ends. The CDR3 region is CASSLKGSSYGYTF. CDR3 bases: TGTGCCAGCAGTTTAAAGGGATCATCCTATGGCTACACCTTC.

As regards this clonotype: This beta chain lies outside the target of a library built for alpha chains; its clone size means little. The gene calls are TRBV10-3 and TRBJ2-3; TRBD2 matches 12 bases. J lost 5 bases, V lost 10 bases, and 7 bases had no gene match. This CDR3 has 14 amino acids. The germline V gene encodes CDR1 ENHRY and CDR2 SYGVKD. CDR3: CATLLAGGVDTQYF. The DNA of the CDR3 is TGTGCCACCTTACTAGCGGGAGGTGTAGATACGCAGTATTTT.

As to this clonotype: This beta chain is a stray sequence in a library constructed for alpha chains; its clone size is not meaningful. The chain employs TRBV6-5 and TRBJ1-6; 7 positions match TRBD1. This CDR3 is built from 17 residues. Germline V gene lookup returns CDR1 MNHEY and CDR2 SVGAGI. The junction had 14 bases not matched to a gene; V was cut back by 6 bases and J by 6 bases. CDR3 sequence reads: CASSPQSPGQINSPLHF. Written as DNA, the CDR3 is TGTGCCAGCAGCCCGCAGAGTCCGGGACAGATTAATTCACCCCTCCACTTT.

Sample share makes this clonotype large. With the library built for alpha chains, this beta chain is off target and its frequency is not meaningful. The chain employs TRBV9 and TRBJ1-1; D gene ambiguous. The CDR3 has 14 amino acids. Trimming shortened V by 1 base and J by 3 bases, and 10 bases separated the two germline ends. Germline V CDR1 and CDR2: SGDLS, YYNGEE. The DNA for the CDR3 is TGTGCCAGCAGCGTATCGGTTTTTGACACTGAAGCTTTCTTT. Amino acid sequence: CASSVSVFDTEAFF. The full variable domain, in which reference TRBV9 and TRBJ1-1 provide the parts outside the CDR3, is DSGVTQTPKHLITATGQRVTLRCSPRSGDLSVYWYQQSLDQGLQFLIQYYNGEERAKGNILERFSAQQFPDLHSELNLSSLELGDSALYFCASSVSVFDTEAFFGQGTRLTVV.

This clonotype appeared a few times. The library was prepared for alpha chains; this beta chain is a stray read, so its frequency means little. V usage is TRBV7-3 and J usage is TRBJ2-2; maybe TRBD2 (6 bases). The V end lost 4 bases, the J end lost 6 bases, and 9 bases lay between the germline ends. CDR1 is SGHTA, CDR2 FQGTGA, per germline. This CDR3 region has 13 residues. Here the CDR3 reads CASSSLASGELFF. The CDR3 DNA is TGTGCCAGCAGCTCACTAGCTTCCGGGGAGCTGTTTTTT.

By sample share, this clonotype is hyperexpanded. Because this beta chain is a stray read in a library intended to capture alpha chains, its abundance should not be given much weight. The chain uses TRBV7-9 and TRBJ2-4; D perhaps matches TRBD2 (5 bases). V lost 5 bases and J lost 6, with 20 bases in between. The CDR3 extends over 16 amino acids. Germline values: CDR1 SEHNR, CDR2 FQNEAQ (reference sequence). The CDR3 coding sequence is TGTGCCAGCAGCCCAGCTGGGGAGCTCCCAACAAACATTCAGTACTTC. Protein: CASSPAGELPTNIQYF.

In regard to this clonotype: This beta chain was picked up by a library intended for alpha chains and is off target, so its count carries little meaning. This chain links TRBV6-1 with TRBJ1-5; D uncertain. Germline lookup yields CDR1 MNHNS and CDR2 SASEGT. This CDR3 spans 15 amino acids. Between the trimmed V and J ends, which lost 2 bases and 4 bases, there was a span of 12 bases. CDR3 nucleotides: TGTGCCAGCAGTGAAAGCTGGCAGCCTAATCAGCCCCAGCATTTT. Encoded protein: CASSESWQPNQPQHF.

Details on this clonotype: This beta chain was picked up by a library intended for alpha chains and is off target, so its count carries little meaning. CDR3 nucleotide sequence: TGTGCCAGCAGACCTCCCGACAGGCATTACACAGATACGCAGTATTTT. Translating it yields CASRPPDRHYTDTQYF. This rearrangement joins TRBV7-9 to TRBJ2-3; maybe TRBD1 (6 bases). Looked up from germline, CDR1 is SEHNR and CDR2 is FQNEAQ (reference sequence). The germline V and J ends were trimmed by 6 bases and 2 bases, with 18 bases remaining between them. There are 16 residues in the CDR3.

There are a few counts of this clonotype. The library was prepared for alpha chains; this beta chain is a stray read, so its frequency means little. The CDR3 spells CASSDNEKLFF. The CDR3 nucleotides are TGTGCCAGCAGCGATAATGAAAAACTGTTTTTT. The gene calls are TRBV7-9 and TRBJ1-4; D gene ambiguous. Trimming shortened V by 5 bases and J by 4 bases, and 2 bases separated the two germline ends. Germline V gene lookup returns CDR1 SEHNR and CDR2 FQNEAQ (reference sequence). CDR3 length: 11 residues.

In its sample, this clonotype was seen a few times. This beta chain came through as a stray read in a library set up for alpha chains, and its size says little. The CDR3 protein is CSVDPGLSPGNEQFF. The CDR3 DNA reads as TGCAGCGTTGACCCAGGACTAAGTCCGGGGAATGAGCAGTTCTTC. This sequence joins TRBV29-1 and TRBJ2-1, with D tentatively TRBD2 (6 bases). The length of the CDR3 is 15 residues. Trimming cost V 3 bases and J 7 bases, with 19 bases left between them. CDR1 is SQVTM and CDR2 is ANQGSEA in the germline V gene.